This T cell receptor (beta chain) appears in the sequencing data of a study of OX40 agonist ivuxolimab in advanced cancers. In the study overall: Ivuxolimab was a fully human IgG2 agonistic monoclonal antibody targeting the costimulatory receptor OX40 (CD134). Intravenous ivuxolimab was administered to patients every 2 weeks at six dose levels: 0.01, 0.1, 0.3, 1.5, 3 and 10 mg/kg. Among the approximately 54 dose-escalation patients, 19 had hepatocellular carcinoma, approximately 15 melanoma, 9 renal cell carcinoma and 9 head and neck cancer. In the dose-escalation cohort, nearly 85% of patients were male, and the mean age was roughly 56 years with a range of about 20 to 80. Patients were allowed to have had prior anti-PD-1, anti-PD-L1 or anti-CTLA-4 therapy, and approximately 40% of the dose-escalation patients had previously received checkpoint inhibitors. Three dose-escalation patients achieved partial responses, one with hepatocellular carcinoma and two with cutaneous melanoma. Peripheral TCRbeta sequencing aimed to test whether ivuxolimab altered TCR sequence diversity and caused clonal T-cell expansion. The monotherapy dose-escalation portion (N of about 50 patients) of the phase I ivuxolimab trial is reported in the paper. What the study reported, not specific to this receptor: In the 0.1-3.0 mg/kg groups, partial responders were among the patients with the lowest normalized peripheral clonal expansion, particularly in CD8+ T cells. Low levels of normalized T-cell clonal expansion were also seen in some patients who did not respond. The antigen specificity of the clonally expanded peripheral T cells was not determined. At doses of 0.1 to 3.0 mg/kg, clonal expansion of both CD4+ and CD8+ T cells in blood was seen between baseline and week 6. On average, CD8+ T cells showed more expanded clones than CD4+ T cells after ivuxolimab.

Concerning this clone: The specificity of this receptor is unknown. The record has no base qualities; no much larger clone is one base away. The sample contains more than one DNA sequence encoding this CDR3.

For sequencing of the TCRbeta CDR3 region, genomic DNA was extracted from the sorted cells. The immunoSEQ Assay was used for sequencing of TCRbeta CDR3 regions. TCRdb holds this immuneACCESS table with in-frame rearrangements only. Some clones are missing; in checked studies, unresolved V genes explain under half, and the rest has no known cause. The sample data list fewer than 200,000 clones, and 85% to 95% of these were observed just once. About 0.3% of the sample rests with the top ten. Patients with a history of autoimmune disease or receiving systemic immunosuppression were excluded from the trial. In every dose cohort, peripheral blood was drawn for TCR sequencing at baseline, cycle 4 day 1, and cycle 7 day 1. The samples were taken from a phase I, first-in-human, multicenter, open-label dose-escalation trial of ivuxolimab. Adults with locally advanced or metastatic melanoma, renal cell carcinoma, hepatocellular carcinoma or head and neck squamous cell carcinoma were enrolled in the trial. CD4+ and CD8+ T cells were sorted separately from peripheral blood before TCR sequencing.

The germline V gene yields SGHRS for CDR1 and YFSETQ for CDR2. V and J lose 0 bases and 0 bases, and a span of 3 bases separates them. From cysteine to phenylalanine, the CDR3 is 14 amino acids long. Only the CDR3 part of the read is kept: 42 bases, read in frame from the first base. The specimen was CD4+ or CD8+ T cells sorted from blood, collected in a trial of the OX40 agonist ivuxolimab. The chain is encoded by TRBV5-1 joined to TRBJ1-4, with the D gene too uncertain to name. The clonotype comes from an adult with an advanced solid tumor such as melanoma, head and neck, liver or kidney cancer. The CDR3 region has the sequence CASSLGSTNEKLFF. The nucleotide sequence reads TGCGCCAGCAGCTTGGGCTCAACTAATGAAAAACTGTTTTTT.